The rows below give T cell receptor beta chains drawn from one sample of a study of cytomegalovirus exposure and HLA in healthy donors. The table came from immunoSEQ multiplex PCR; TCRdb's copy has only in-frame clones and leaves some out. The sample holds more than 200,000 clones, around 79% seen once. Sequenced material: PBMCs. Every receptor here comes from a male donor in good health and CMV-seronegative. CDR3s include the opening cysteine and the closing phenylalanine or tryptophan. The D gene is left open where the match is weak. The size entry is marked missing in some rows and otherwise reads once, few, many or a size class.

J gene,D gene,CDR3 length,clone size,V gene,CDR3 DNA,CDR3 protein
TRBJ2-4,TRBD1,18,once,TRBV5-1,TGCGCCAGCAGCTTGGACCTAACAGGGGGGAGGACCAAAAACATTCAGTACTTC,CASSLDLTGGRTKNIQYF
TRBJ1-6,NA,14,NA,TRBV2,TGTGCCAGCAGTCGGGAGCCGAGGGATTCACCCCTCCACTTT,CASSREPRDSPLHF
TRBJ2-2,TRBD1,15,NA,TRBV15,TGTGCCACCAGGGAAGGGACAGGGGACACCGGGGAGCTGTTTTTT,CATREGTGDTGELFF
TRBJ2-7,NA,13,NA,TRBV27,TGTGCCAGCAGTTTCGGGGGGCGAGGCGAGCAGTACTTC,CASSFGGRGEQYF
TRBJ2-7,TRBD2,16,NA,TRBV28,TGTGCCAGCAGTTTATCAAAGGTTGGCGGGAGCTACGAGCAGTACTTC,CASSLSKVGGSYEQYF
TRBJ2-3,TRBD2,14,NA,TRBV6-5,TGTGCCAGCAGTTTGGGCGGGGGATCAGATACGCAGTATTTT,CASSLGGGSDTQYF
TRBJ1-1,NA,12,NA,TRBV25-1,TGTGCCAGCAGTGGACAAACGTTATTCGCTTTCTTT,CASSGQTLFAFF
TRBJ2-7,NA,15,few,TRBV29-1,TGCAGCGTTGAATTCGTTCAGGGAGGCTCCTACGAGCAGTACTTC,CSVEFVQGGSYEQYF
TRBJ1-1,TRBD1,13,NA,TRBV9,TGTGCCAGCAGCGCTTACAGGGGGACTGAAGCTTTCTTT,CASSAYRGTEAFF
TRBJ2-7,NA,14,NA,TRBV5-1,TGCGCCAGCAGCAGATCTCCTTACAACTACGAGCAGTACTTC,CASSRSPYNYEQYF
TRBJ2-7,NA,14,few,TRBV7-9,TGTGCCAGCAGCTTAGACCCAACTTCCTACGAGCAGTACTTC,CASSLDPTSYEQYF
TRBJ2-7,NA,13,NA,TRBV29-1,TGCAGCGTTGCAACAGCTCCTTCTTCCGAGCAGTACTTC,CSVATAPSSEQYF
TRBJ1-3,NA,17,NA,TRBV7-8,TGTGCCAGCAGCTTAGCGCTGGGGGCTACCTTTGGAAACACCATATATTTT,CASSLALGATFGNTIYF
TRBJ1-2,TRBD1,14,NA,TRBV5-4,TGTGCCAGCAGCTTCCCAGGGGGGTCCTATGGCTACACCTTC,CASSFPGGSYGYTF
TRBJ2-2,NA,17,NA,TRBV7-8,TGTGCCACCCAGCTTAGAGGAACAGGGCCTAACACCGGGGAGCTGTTTTTT,CATQLRGTGPNTGELFF
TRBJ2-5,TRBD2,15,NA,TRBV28,TGTGCCAGCAGTCTACTAGCGGGATGGCAAGAGACCCAGTACTTC,CASSLLAGWQETQYF
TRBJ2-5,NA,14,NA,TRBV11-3,TGTGCCAGCAGCTTAGAGCGGGAAGAAGAGACCCAGTACTTC,CASSLEREEETQYF
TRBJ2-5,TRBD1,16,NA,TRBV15,TGTGCCACCAGCACGTGGGACAGGGGCACACAAGAGACCCAGTACTTC,CATSTWDRGTQETQYF
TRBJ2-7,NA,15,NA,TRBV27,TGTGCCAGCAGTTTATCAGGGACAATTTCCCCCGAGCAGTACTTC,CASSLSGTISPEQYF
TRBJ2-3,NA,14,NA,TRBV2,TGTGCCAGCAGTGCCCAGGGCTTCACAGATACGCAGTATTTT,CASSAQGFTDTQYF
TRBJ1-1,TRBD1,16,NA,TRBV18,TGTGCCAGCTCACCGAGGACAGGGGGAATGAACACTGAAGCTTTCTTT,CASSPRTGGMNTEAFF
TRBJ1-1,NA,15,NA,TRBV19,TGTGCCAGTAGCAGCGGGTGGGGGAGGAACACTGAAGCTTTCTTT,CASSSGWGRNTEAFF
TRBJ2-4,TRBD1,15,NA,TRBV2,TGTGCCAGCGGAAATCTTGACAGGGGGTTGGACATTCAGTACTTC,CASGNLDRGLDIQYF
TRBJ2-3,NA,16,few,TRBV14,TGTGCCAGCAGCCAAGACCTGCCAGGGCCTCCAGATACGCAGTATTTT,CASSQDLPGPPDTQYF
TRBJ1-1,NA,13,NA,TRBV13,TGTGCCAGCAGGGGAGGGCAGAACACTGAAGCTTTCTTT,CASRGGQNTEAFF
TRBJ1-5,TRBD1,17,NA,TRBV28,TGTGCCAGCAGCTCAAAAGGTTGGGACAGACGCAATCAGCCCCAGCATTTT,CASSSKGWDRRNQPQHF
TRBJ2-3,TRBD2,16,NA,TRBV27,TGTGCCAGCAGTATCCGACTAGCATCTAGCACAGATACGCAGTATTTT,CASSIRLASSTDTQYF
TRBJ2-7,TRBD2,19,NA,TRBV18,TGTGCCAGCTCACCAACCCCCGGGACTAGCGGGAGCGGATCCTACGAGCAGTACTTC,CASSPTPGTSGSGSYEQYF
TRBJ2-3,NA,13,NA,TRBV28,TGTGCCAGCAGAGCGAGAGTCACAGATACGCAGTATTTT,CASRARVTDTQYF
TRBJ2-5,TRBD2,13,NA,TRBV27,TGTGCCGCGTGGACTAGCGGGAGGGAGACCCAGTACTTC,CAAWTSGRETQYF
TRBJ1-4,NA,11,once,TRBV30,TGTGCCTGGGGCGGGAATGAAAAACTGTTTTTT,CAWGGNEKLFF
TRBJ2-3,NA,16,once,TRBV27,TGTGCCAGCAGTTTATCGCCTAGCAGACGCACAGATACGCAGTATTTT,CASSLSPSRRTDTQYF
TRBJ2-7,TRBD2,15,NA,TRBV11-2,TGTGCCAGCAGCTACCTAGCGGGGACCCCCTACGAGCAGTACTTC,CASSYLAGTPYEQYF
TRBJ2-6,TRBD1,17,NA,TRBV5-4,TGTGCCAGCAGCTTGGGGGACAGGGGCTCTGGGGCCAACGTCCTGACTTTC,CASSLGDRGSGANVLTF
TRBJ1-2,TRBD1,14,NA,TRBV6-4,TGTGCCAGCAAGCCGGGACAGGCGGTTGATGGCTACACCTTC,CASKPGQAVDGYTF
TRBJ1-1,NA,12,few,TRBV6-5,TGTGCCAGCAGCCCCATGAACACTGAAGCTTTCTTT,CASSPMNTEAFF
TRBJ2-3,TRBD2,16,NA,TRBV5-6,TGTGCCAGCTGGCTCAAACTAGCGCCCAGCACAGATACGCAGTATTTT,CASWLKLAPSTDTQYF
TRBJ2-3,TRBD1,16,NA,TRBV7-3,TGTGCCAGCAGCTTAACCCAGGACAGGGTATTAGATACGCAGTATTTT,CASSLTQDRVLDTQYF
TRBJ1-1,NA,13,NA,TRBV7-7,TGTGCCAGCAGCGTCTCCCGCGGCACTGAAGCTTTCTTT,CASSVSRGTEAFF
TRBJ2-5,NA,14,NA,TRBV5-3,TGTGCCAGAAGCTTGGCGGCCCGAGGAGAGACCCAGTACTTC,CARSLAARGETQYF
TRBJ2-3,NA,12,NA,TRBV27,TGTGCCAGCAGCCATAGTCCAGATACGCAGTATTTT,CASSHSPDTQYF
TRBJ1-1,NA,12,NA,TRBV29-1,TGCAGCGCCGCCCAGTGGAACACTGAAGCTTTCTTT,CSAAQWNTEAFF
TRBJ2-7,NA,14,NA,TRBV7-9,TGTGCCAGCAGCTTAGCGGTGAACAGCTACGAGCAGTACTTC,CASSLAVNSYEQYF
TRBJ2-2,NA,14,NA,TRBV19,TGTGCCAGTAGAGGGGTAGGGGAAGTCGGGGAGCTGTTTTTT,CASRGVGEVGELFF
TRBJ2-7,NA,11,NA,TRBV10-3,TGTGCCATCAGTGGGGGCCACGAGCAGTACTTC,CAISGGHEQYF
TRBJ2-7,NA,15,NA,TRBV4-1,TGCGCCAGCAGCCGCCTGGGACAATTCTCCTACGAGCAGTACTTC,CASSRLGQFSYEQYF
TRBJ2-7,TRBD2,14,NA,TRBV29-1,TGCAGCGTTGAAGGTGGACTAGCGGGCTACGAGCAGTACTTC,CSVEGGLAGYEQYF
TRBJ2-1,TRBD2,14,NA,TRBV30,TGTGCCTGGAGGATAGCGGGAGGGAGTAATGAGCAGTTCTTC,CAWRIAGGSNEQFF
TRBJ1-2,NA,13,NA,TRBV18,TGTGCCAGCTCACCCGCAGACTACTATGGCTACACCTTC,CASSPADYYGYTF
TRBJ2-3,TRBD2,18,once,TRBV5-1,TGCGCCAGCAGCTTCCCGGCACTAGCGGGGGGAAGCACAGATACGCAGTATTTT,CASSFPALAGGSTDTQYF
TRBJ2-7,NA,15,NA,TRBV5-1,TGCGCCAGCAGCTTGGGCCAGGGGAGTTCCTACGAGCAGTACTTC,CASSLGQGSSYEQYF
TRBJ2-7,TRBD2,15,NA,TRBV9,TGTGCCAGCAGCCCTGGGCTAGCGGGGGCCGACGAGCAGTACTTC,CASSPGLAGADEQYF
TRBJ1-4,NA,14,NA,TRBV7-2,TGTGCCAGCAGCTATGGGCAGGGAGGTGAAAAACTGTTTTTT,CASSYGQGGEKLFF
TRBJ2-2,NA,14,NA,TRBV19,TGTGCCAGTAGTATCTGGGAGGTTACCGGGGAGCTGTTTTTT,CASSIWEVTGELFF
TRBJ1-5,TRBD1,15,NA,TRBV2,TGTGCCAGCATAGGACAGGGCATACACAATCAGCCCCAGCATTTT,CASIGQGIHNQPQHF
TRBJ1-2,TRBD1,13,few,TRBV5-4,TGTGCCAGCAGCTCGGGACAGGGGAAGGGCTACACCTTC,CASSSGQGKGYTF